The 17 T cell receptor beta chains in this list originate from one sample, sequenced in a study. TCRdb called the 5' RACE reads again in MiXCR, with one record for every CDR3 protein. The sample includes 6,500 to 10,000 distinct CDR3 sequences, approximately 15% seen only once; the top ten take 3% to 4%. Input material: memory CD4+ T cells sorted from blood. Subset defined: memory CD4+ T cells, CD4+CD45RO+CD25-. These receptors all stem from a female donor with breast cancer.

The sample holds many counts of this clonotype. The chain combines TRBV18 with TRBJ2-1; D is unresolved. The V end was cut by 4 bases, the J end by 7 bases, with 14 bases between. The CDR3 sequence is 14 residues long. Germline V gene sequence: CDR1 KGHSH, CDR2 LQKENI. CDR3 protein: CASSLGATTNEQFF. The CDR3 nucleotides are TGTGCCAGCTCACTCGGAGCCACGACGAATGAGCAGTTCTTC. The whole variable domain, filled in from reference TRBV18 and TRBJ2-1, reads NAGVMQNPRHLVRRRGQEARLRCSPMKGHSHVYWYRQLPEEGLKFMVYLQKENIIDESGMPKERFSAEFPKEGPSILRIQQVVRGDSAAYFCASSLGATTNEQFFGPGTRLTVL.

This clonotype was seen a handful of times. The chain links TRBV29-1 to TRBJ2-2; D perhaps matches TRBD1 (6 bases). Germline V gene sequence: CDR1 SQVTM, CDR2 ANQGSEA. The germline V and J ends were trimmed by 7 bases and 7 bases, with 10 bases remaining between them. This CDR3 comprises 11 residues. The CDR3 region has the DNA TGCAGCGGGACAGAGAACGGGGAGCTGTTTTTT. It is translated as CSGTENGELFF.

This clonotype is medium-sized within its sample. CDR3 coding DNA: TGTGCCAGCAGCAGTCACTCTGGGGCCAACGTCCTGACTTTC. Translation: CASSSHSGANVLTF. The chain links TRBV27 to TRBJ2-6; D is unresolved. Trimming removed 6 bases at V and 0 bases at J, with 6 bases between. The length of the CDR3 is 14 residues. CDR1 is MNHEY and CDR2 is SMNVEV in the germline V gene (reference sequence).

The chain recombines TRBV27 with TRBJ1-2; D is undetermined. Per the germline V gene, CDR1 is MNHEY and CDR2 is SMNVEV (reference sequence). The V gene lost 8 bases and the J gene lost 6 bases, with 22 bases spanning the gap. CDR3 length equals 15 residues. The DNA of the CDR3 is TGTGCCAGCCGCCAAACCCCGTTCAGTGGAGATGGCTACACCTTC. Translating it yields CASRQTPFSGDGYTF.

The V gene is TRBV20-1, the J gene TRBJ2-3, with 9 positions matching TRBD2. Trimming removed 8 bases from V and 2 bases from J; junction bases left unmatched: 11. CDR1 and CDR2 (germline): DFQATT, SNEGSKA (reference sequence). The CDR3 spans 15 residues. The CDR3 is CSTLNRLAVTDTQYF. In DNA form, the CDR3 reads TGCAGTACTCTAAATCGACTAGCGGTCACAGATACGCAGTATTTT.

Worth noting for this clonotype: An end of the junction differs from the germline gene, which may be a read error. The chain joins TRBV28 to TRBJ1-1; D gene ambiguous. The CDR3 length is 14 residues. Germline V gene sequence: CDR1 MDHEN, CDR2 SYDVKM. The chain's CDR3 is CASISIGLNTEAFF. The CDR3 DNA reads as TGTGCCAGCATATCGATAGGGTTGAACACTGAAGCTTTCTTC. The full variable domain, completed using reference TRBV28 and TRBJ1-1, is DVKVTQSSRYLVKRTGEKVFLECVQDMDHENMFWYRQDPGLGLRLIYFSYDVKMKEKGDIPEGYSVSREKKERFSLILESASTNQTSMYLCASISIGLNTEAFFGQGTRLTVV.

This clonotype showed up many times. V is TRBV18 and J is TRBJ1-1; TRBD1 might be the D (6 bases). Germline CDR1 KGHSH, CDR2 LQKENI. This CDR3 spans 14 amino acids. Trimming removed 3 bases at V and 1 base at J, with 9 bases between. The CDR3 nucleotides read TGTGCCAGCTCACCGCAGGGGTCGAACACTGAAGCTTTCTTT. Its translation: CASSPQGSNTEAFF.

Concerning this clonotype: One base away lies a much larger clone, so this may be a sequencing read error. This rearrangement joins TRBV5-1 to TRBJ2-2; 8 bases agree with TRBD2. Trimming removed 4 bases from V and 6 bases from J; junction bases left unmatched: 8. This CDR3 contains 15 residues. Germline assignment: CDR1 SGHRS and CDR2 YFSETQ. DNA for the CDR3: TGCGCCAGCAGCGAACCAGCGGGAGAGGCCGGGGAGCTGTTTTTT. As protein: CASSEPAGEAGELFF.

This clonotype appeared once. Possible read error: a much larger clone is one base away. The rearrangement links TRBV5-1 to TRBJ2-3, with D possibly being TRBD1 (6 bases). The germline CDR1 and CDR2 sequences are SGHRS and YFSETQ. This CDR3 region has 14 residues. In DNA, the CDR3 is TGCGCCGGCAGCCCCAGGGGAAACACAGATACGCAGTATTTT. Encoded protein: CAGSPRGNTDTQYF.

This clonotype has more than one count but fewer than ten. A much larger clone lies a single base off, so this may be a read error. Written as DNA, the CDR3 is TGCGCCAGCAGCTTTAATAGCGGGGGAAGCTACAAGGAGCAGTTCTTC. It yields the protein CASSFNSGGSYKEQFF. The chain is built from TRBV5-1 and TRBJ2-1; TRBD2 matches 9 bases. The CDR3 sequence is 16 residues long. Germline V gives CDR1 SGHRS, CDR2 YFSETQ.

This clonotype counts as medium-sized. The chain employs TRBV6-5 and TRBJ1-2; unclear D gene. Trimming cost V 6 bases and J 6 bases, with 11 bases left between them. Per the germline V gene, CDR1 is MNHEY and CDR2 is SVGAGI. This CDR3 has 12 amino acids. The CDR3 DNA is TGTGCCAGCAGGAGAGAGGGCCATGGCTACACCTTC. Its protein product is CASRREGHGYTF.

V and J are TRBV28 and TRBJ2-7; D call uncertain. The CDR3 sequence is 13 residues long. With 10 bases removed from V and 2 bases from J, the gap between germline ends came to 15 bases. Germline V gives CDR1 MDHEN, CDR2 SYDVKM. Here the CDR3 DNA reads TGTGCCACCGAGGACCGATGGGCCTACGAGCAGTACTTC. Protein sequence: CATEDRWAYEQYF.

This clonotype ranks as medium-sized (0.01 to 0.1%). V is TRBV28 and J is TRBJ1-3; D is unclear. Trimming stripped 6 bases from V and 7 bases from J, with 16 bases between. The CDR3 has 14 residues. Germline-derived CDR1 and CDR2 are MDHEN and SYDVKM. DNA for the CDR3: TGTGCCAGCAGCCCCTTCAACGGCCCGAACACCATATATTTT. Translating it yields CASSPFNGPNTIYF.

A note on this clonotype: No conserved phenylalanine or tryptophan ends this CDR3, so it is likely a read error. This chain links TRBV20-1 with TRBJ2-7, with D perhaps TRBD2 (6 bases). This CDR3 has 15 amino acids. Trimming pared 6 bases from V and 0 bases from J, leaving 18 bases between. Germline CDR1 DFQATT, CDR2 SNEGSKA (reference sequence). CDR3 nucleotides: TGCAGTGCGGAAATAAGGCGGGGAGGCTCCTACGAGCAGTACTTA. This codes for CSAEIRRGGSYEQYL.

A remark on this clonotype: This may arise from a read error, as a much more abundant clone is one base away. V gene TRBV6-5 combines with J gene TRBJ2-3; a possible D gene is TRBD1 (7 bases). V lost 10 bases, J lost 8 bases, and 19 bases lay in between. The CDR3 consists of 13 residues. The germline V gene encodes CDR1 MNHEY and CDR2 SVGAGI. For the CDR3, the DNA is TGTGCCAACAGGCCCCTTCAGGGGGGTACGCAGTATTTT. It is translated as CANRPLQGGTQYF.

A word on this clonotype: A much larger clone differs by one base, so this may be a read error. The chain carries TRBV24-1 and TRBJ2-3; TRBD2 matches 9 bases. The germline gives CDR1 KGHDR, CDR2 SFDVKD. CDR3 size: 15 residues. Trimming took 4 bases from V and 4 from J; bases not matched to a gene: 5. The CDR3 here is CATSEAGTSSDTQYF. The CDR3 nucleotides are TGTGCCACCAGTGAGGCCGGGACTAGCTCAGATACGCAGTATTTT.

This clonotype was seen more than once but under ten times. The chain combines TRBV11-2 with TRBJ2-6; TRBD1 aligns across 7 bases. The CDR3 has 18 residues. CDR1 and CDR2 from the germline V gene are SGHAT and FQNNGV. The junction had 14 bases not matched to a gene; V was cut back by 7 bases and J by 2 bases. Here the CDR3 reads CASTRPRDRLPGANVLTF. Here the CDR3 DNA reads TGTGCCAGCACCAGACCCCGGGACAGACTTCCTGGGGCCAACGTCCTGACTTTC.